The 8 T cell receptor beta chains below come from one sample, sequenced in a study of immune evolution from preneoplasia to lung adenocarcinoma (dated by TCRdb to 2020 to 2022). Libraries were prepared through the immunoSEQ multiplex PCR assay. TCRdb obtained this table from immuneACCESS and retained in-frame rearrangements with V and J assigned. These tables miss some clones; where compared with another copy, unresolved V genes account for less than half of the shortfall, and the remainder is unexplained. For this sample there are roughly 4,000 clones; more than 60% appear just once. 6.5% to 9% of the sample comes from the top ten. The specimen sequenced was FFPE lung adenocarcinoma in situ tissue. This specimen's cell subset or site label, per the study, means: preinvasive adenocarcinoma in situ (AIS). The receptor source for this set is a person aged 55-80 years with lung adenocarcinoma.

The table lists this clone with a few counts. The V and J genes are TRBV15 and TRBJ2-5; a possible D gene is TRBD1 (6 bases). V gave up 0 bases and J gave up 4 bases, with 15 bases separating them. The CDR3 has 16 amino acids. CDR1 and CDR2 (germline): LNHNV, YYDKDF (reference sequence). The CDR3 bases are TGTGCCACCAGCAGAGAGACAGGCCTGTTTGGAGAGACCCAGTACTTC. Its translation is CATSRETGLFGETQYF.

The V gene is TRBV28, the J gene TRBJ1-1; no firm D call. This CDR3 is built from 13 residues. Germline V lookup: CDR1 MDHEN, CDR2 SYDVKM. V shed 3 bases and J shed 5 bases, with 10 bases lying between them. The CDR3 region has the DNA TGTGCCAGCAGTTTCCTCCCCCGTACTGAAGCTTTCTTT. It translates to CASSFLPRTEAFF. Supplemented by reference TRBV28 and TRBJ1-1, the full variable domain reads DVKVTQSSRYLVKRTGEKVFLECVQDMDHENMFWYRQDPGLGLRLIYFSYDVKMKEKGDIPEGYSVSREKKERFSLILESASTNQTSMYLCASSFLPRTEAFFGQGTRLTVV.

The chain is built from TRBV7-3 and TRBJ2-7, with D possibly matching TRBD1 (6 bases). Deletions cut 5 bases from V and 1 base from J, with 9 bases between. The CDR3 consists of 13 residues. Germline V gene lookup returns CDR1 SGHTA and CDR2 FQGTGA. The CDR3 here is CASSPGQSYEQYF. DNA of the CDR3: TGTGCCAGCAGCCCTGGACAGTCCTACGAGCAGTACTTC.

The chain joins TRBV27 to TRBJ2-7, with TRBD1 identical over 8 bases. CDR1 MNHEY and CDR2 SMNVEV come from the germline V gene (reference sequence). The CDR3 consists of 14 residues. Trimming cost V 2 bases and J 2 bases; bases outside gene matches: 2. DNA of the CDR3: TGTGCCAGCAGTTTACTACAGGGGGCCTACGAGCAGTACTTC. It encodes CASSLLQGAYEQYF.

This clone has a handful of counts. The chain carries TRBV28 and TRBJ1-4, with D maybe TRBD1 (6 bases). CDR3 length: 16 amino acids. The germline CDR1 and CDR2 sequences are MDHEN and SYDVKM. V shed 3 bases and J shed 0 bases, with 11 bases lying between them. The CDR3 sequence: CASSLTGRTTNEKLFF. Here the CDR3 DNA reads TGTGCCAGCAGTTTGACAGGCAGAACAACTAATGAAAAACTGTTTTTT.

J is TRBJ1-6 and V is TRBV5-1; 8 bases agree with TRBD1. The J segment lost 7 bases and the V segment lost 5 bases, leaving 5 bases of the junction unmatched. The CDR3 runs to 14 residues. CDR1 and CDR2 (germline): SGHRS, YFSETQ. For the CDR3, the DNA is TGCGCCAGCAGGCGGGGACAGGAGAATTCACCCCTCCACTTT. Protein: CASRRGQENSPLHF. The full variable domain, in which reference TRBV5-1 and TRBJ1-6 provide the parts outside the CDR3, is KAGVTQTPRYLIKTRGQQVTLSCSPISGHRSVSWYQQTPGQGLQFLFEYFSETQRNKGNFPGRFSGRQFSNSRSEMNVSTLELGDSALYLCASRRGQENSPLHFGNGTRLTVT.

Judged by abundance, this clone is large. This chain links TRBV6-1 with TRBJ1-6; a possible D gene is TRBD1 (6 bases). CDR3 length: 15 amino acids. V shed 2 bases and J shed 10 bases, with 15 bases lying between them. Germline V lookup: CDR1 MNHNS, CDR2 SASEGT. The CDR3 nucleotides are TGTGCCAGCAGTGAACTAAGGCAGGGGCGCTCACCCCTCCACTTT. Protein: CASSELRQGRSPLHF.

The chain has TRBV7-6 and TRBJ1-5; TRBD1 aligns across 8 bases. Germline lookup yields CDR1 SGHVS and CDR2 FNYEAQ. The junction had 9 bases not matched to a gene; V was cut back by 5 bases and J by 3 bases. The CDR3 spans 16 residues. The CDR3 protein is CASSPPPDRVNQPQHF. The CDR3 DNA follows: TGTGCCAGCAGCCCCCCCCCGGACAGGGTCAATCAGCCCCAGCATTTT.